The 30 T cell receptor beta chains reported below all come from one sample, sequenced in a study of T cell changes during pregnancy in multiple sclerosis. Sequenced by immunoSEQ multiplex PCR; TCRdb stores in-frame clones only, minus some. Of tens of thousands of clones listed, approximately 91% are singletons. Material: CD4+ T cells from peripheral blood mononuclear cells, obtained in the third trimester of pregnancy. The receptor source for this set is a female donor with multiple sclerosis, enrolled in a pregnancy study.

This sequence joins TRBV9 and TRBJ2-5, with D perhaps matching TRBD1 (6 bases). This CDR3 has 16 residues. V was clipped by 4 bases and J by 5 bases, with 21 bases between them. Germline CDR1 SGDLS, CDR2 YYNGEE. The CDR3: CASSKETGLPRETQYF. In DNA, the CDR3 is TGTGCCAGCAGCAAAGAGACAGGACTGCCGCGCGAGACCCAGTACTTC.

This clone was seen a single time. The chain uses TRBV5-6 and TRBJ1-2; TRBD1 agrees at 7 bases. The CDR3 is 15 residues long. CDR1 and CDR2 (germline): SGHDT, YYEEEE. J was trimmed by 3 bases and V by 7 bases; bases with no gene match: 12. The CDR3: CASGRRGRMDYGYTF. In DNA, the CDR3 is TGTGCCAGCGGCCGGAGGGGGCGCATGGACTATGGCTACACCTTC.

V usage is TRBV5-1 and J usage is TRBJ2-1, with 12 bases lining up with TRBD2. This CDR3 has 20 residues. Trimming removed 1 base from V and 1 base from J; junction bases left unmatched: 12. The V gene's germline CDR1 is SGHRS and CDR2 YFSETQ. CDR3: CASSLPQTLAGGSSYNEQFF. CDR3 DNA: TGCGCCAGCAGCTTGCCGCAAACGCTAGCGGGGGGGAGTTCCTACAATGAGCAGTTCTTC.

This clone was recorded only once. The rearrangement links TRBV29-1 to TRBJ2-1; 9 bases map to TRBD1. The CDR3 is made up of 15 amino acids. The ends lost 6 bases at V and 0 bases at J; junction bases unmatched: 6. CDR1 and CDR2 from the germline V gene are SQVTM and ANQGSEA. CDR3: CSVGTGPSSYNEQFF. The CDR3 nucleotides are TGCAGCGTAGGGACAGGGCCGAGCTCCTACAATGAGCAGTTCTTC.

The J gene is TRBJ1-2, the V gene TRBV5-6, with a tentative D call TRBD1 (6 bases). V dropped 4 bases and J dropped 3 bases, with 22 bases sitting between them. Germline V gives CDR1 SGHDT, CDR2 YYEEEE. This CDR3 spans 17 amino acids. The CDR3 sequence: CASSLGPQQGRDYGYTF. CDR3 nucleotide sequence: TGTGCCAGCAGCCTTGGGCCCCAACAGGGTCGTGACTATGGCTACACCTTC. The variable domain in full, with the rest retrieved from reference TRBV5-6 and TRBJ1-2, is DAGVTQSPTHLIKTRGQQVTLRCSPKSGHDTVSWYQQALGQGPQFIFQYYEEEERQRGNFPDRFSGHQFPNYSSELNVNALLLGDSALYLCASSLGPQQGRDYGYTFGSGTRLTVV.

This clone was recorded once. V usage is TRBV14 and J usage is TRBJ1-4, with a tentative D call TRBD1 (5 bases). The CDR3 runs to 15 residues. Deletions cut 1 base from V and 3 bases from J, with 9 bases between. CDR1 is SGHDN, CDR2 FVKESK, per germline. DNA for the CDR3: TGTGCCAGCAGCCAAGTTCGGGGGGCTAATGAAAAACTGTTTTTT. Translated: CASSQVRGANEKLFF.

The chain recombines TRBV18 with TRBJ1-6; D uncertain. Trimming shortened V by 4 bases and J by 11 bases, and 27 bases separated the two germline ends. In germline, CDR1 is KGHSH, CDR2 LQKENI. The CDR3 extends over 18 amino acids. This CDR3 reads CASSLGLVRPSGGTPLHF. CDR3 in DNA: TGTGCCAGCTCACTCGGCCTGGTCAGGCCTTCAGGAGGGACACCCCTCCACTTT.

The chain is built from TRBV10-3 and TRBJ1-1; D not resolved. The CDR3 extends over 14 amino acids. The V end was cut by 0 bases, the J end by 1 base, with 6 bases between. Germline loops: CDR1 ENHRY, CDR2 SYGVKD. The CDR3 region is CAISESPRNTEAFF. The CDR3 nucleotides are TGTGCCATCAGTGAGTCCCCCAGGAACACTGAAGCTTTCTTT.

V and J are TRBV7-2 and TRBJ2-7, with 12 nucleotides matching TRBD2. The CDR3 consists of 14 residues. Germline values: CDR1 SGHTA, CDR2 FQGNSA. The V segment lost 4 bases and the J segment 7 bases; nucleotides outside the gene matches: 5. The CDR3 DNA is TGTGCCAGCAGCTCTGGGCTAGCGGGGGGGGAGCAGTACTTC. Translating gives CASSSGLAGGEQYF.

This clone is a singleton in its sample. The CDR3 here is CASSRQGLETQYF. As DNA, the CDR3 is TGTGCCAGCAGTCGACAGGGATTGGAGACCCAGTACTTC. The J gene is TRBJ2-5, the V gene TRBV7-6, with 7 nucleotides matching TRBD1. The ends lost 6 bases at V and 5 bases at J; junction bases unmatched: 6. Per the germline V gene, CDR1 is SGHVS and CDR2 is FNYEAQ. The CDR3 contains 13 residues.

The V gene is TRBV5-1, the J gene TRBJ1-4, with D perhaps matching TRBD1 (6 bases). Germline assignment: CDR1 SGHRS and CDR2 YFSETQ. The CDR3 length is 15 residues. Trimming pared 3 bases from V and 0 bases from J, leaving 9 bases between. The CDR3 DNA sequence: TGCGCCAGCAGCTCGGACAGTGCAACTAATGAAAAACTGTTTTTT. It codes for CASSSDSATNEKLFF.

The chain couples TRBV19 to TRBJ1-5; 7 bases map to TRBD1. CDR1 is LNHDA, CDR2 SQIVND, per germline (reference sequence). The CDR3 length is 16 residues. V shed 7 bases and J 3 bases; nucleotides not matched to a gene: 12. The chain's CDR3 is CASNTLGQSLNQPQHF. In nucleotides, the CDR3 is TGTGCCAGTAACACACTGGGACAGTCGCTCAATCAGCCCCAGCATTTT.

The chain employs TRBV4-1 and TRBJ2-2; the match to TRBD2 covers 7 bases. The CDR3 consists of 15 residues. Germline assignment: CDR1 MGHRA and CDR2 YSYEKL. The V segment lost 4 bases and the J segment 2 bases; nucleotides outside the gene matches: 4. The CDR3 is CASSPGGTNTGELFF. The CDR3 DNA sequence: TGCGCCAGCAGCCCCGGGGGGACCAACACCGGGGAGCTGTTTTTT.

V and J are TRBV4-2 and TRBJ2-7, with a possible D match to TRBD1 (5 bases). V lost 0 bases, J lost 0 bases, and 9 bases lay in between. The CDR3 contains 15 residues. The germline CDR1 and CDR2 sequences are LGHNA and YNFKEQ. DNA for the CDR3: TGTGCCAGCAGCCAAGATTACGGACACTCCTACGAGCAGTACTTC. Its protein product is CASSQDYGHSYEQYF.

The rearrangement links TRBV28 to TRBJ1-3, with a tentative D call TRBD1 (6 bases). CDR3 length equals 17 residues. The V gene's germline CDR1 is MDHEN and CDR2 SYDVKM. The germline V and J ends were trimmed by 6 bases and 0 bases, with 18 bases remaining between them. In nucleotides, the CDR3 is TGTGCCAGCAGGGGGGATAAGGGGACATACTCTGGAAACACCATATATTTT. This gives the protein CASRGDKGTYSGNTIYF. The variable domain in full, completed from reference TRBV28 and TRBJ1-3, reads DVKVTQSSRYLVKRTGEKVFLECVQDMDHENMFWYRQDPGLGLRLIYFSYDVKMKEKGDIPEGYSVSREKKERFSLILESASTNQTSMYLCASRGDKGTYSGNTIYFGEGSWLTVV.

CDR3 coding DNA: TGTGCCAGTAACACAGTGATTAATTCACCCCTCCACTTT. Translating it yields CASNTVINSPLHF. This chain links TRBV19 with TRBJ1-6; no definite D call. V was cut by 7 bases and J by 6 bases, with 10 bases left in between. Germline-derived CDR1 and CDR2 are LNHDA and SQIVND (reference sequence). The CDR3 contains 13 residues.

The V call is TRBV5-8, the J call TRBJ2-1; D is undetermined. Trimming removed 4 bases at V and 0 bases at J, with 14 bases between. CDR1 is SGHTS and CDR2 is YDEGEE in the germline V gene. This CDR3 has 16 residues. DNA for the CDR3: TGTGCCAGCAGCCTCACTGACACATACTCCTACAATGAGCAGTTCTTC. This sequence encodes CASSLTDTYSYNEQFF.

The V call is TRBV27, the J call TRBJ2-3; D call uncertain. Trimming stripped 5 bases from V and 6 bases from J, with 15 bases between. The CDR3 loop spans 14 amino acids. Germline V gene sequence: CDR1 MNHEY, CDR2 SMNVEV (reference sequence). The CDR3 DNA follows: TGTGCCAGCAGTCTGATTCGAGGTGGGGATACGCAGTATTTT. This gives the protein CASSLIRGGDTQYF.

The V gene is TRBV5-6, the J gene TRBJ1-4, with a weak D call TRBD1 (5 bases). Trimming removed 4 bases from V and 0 bases from J, with 16 bases in between. Germline loops: CDR1 SGHDT, CDR2 YYEEEE. The CDR3 spans 17 residues. The CDR3 DNA reads TGTGCCAGCAGCCGGATTTCCACAGGCACAACTAATGAAAAACTGTTTTTT. Its protein is CASSRISTGTTNEKLFF.

This chain uses TRBV5-1 with TRBJ2-5; 9 bases agree with TRBD1. Losses at the gene ends were 3 bases for V and 2 bases for J; bases not matched to a gene: 8. The CDR3 runs to 16 residues. CDR1 SGHRS and CDR2 YFSETQ come from the germline V gene. The CDR3 reads CASSSGTGQGQETQYF. CDR3 in DNA: TGCGCCAGCAGCTCCGGAACGGGACAGGGTCAAGAGACCCAGTACTTC.

The chain is built from TRBV30 and TRBJ1-4; 8 bases are a match to TRBD1. Per germline, CDR1 GTSNPN and CDR2 SVGIG (reference sequence). J was trimmed by 5 bases and V by 1 base; bases with no gene match: 9. There are 16 residues in the CDR3. CDR3: CAWSGDRLQVNEKLFF. Here the CDR3 DNA reads TGTGCCTGGAGTGGGGACAGGCTGCAGGTCAATGAAAAACTGTTTTTT. Full variable domain (missing parts from reference TRBV30 and TRBJ1-4): SQTIHQWPATLVQPVGSPLSLECTVEGTSNPNLYWYRQAAGRGLQLLFYSVGIGQISSEVPQNLSASRPQDRQFILSSKKLLLSDSGFYLCAWSGDRLQVNEKLFFGSGTQLSVL.

This rearrangement joins TRBV11-2 to TRBJ2-7; the match to TRBD2 covers 8 bases. With V trimmed by 0 bases and J by 2 bases, 6 bases remained unmatched. CDR1 SGHAT and CDR2 FQNNGV come from the germline V gene. This CDR3 comprises 16 residues. The CDR3 nucleotides read TGTGCCAGCAGCTTAGATCCCGGGGGGGCCCCCTACGAGCAGTACTTC. As protein: CASSLDPGGAPYEQYF.

The chain recombines TRBV9 with TRBJ2-3, with 9 positions matching TRBD2. V lost 2 bases to trimming and J lost 1 base; unmatched junction nucleotides: 8. CDR1 is SGDLS, CDR2 YYNGEE, per germline. This CDR3 spans 17 amino acids. As DNA, the CDR3 is TGTGCCAGCAGCGTTCCGAGCGGGGGGCGTGGCACAGATACGCAGTATTTT. This translates into CASSVPSGGRGTDTQYF.

This clone was detected once. This chain connects TRBV7-2 to TRBJ1-6, with 7 bases aligning to TRBD1. V was clipped by 4 bases and J by 7 bases; unmatched bases: 13. Germline V gene lookup returns CDR1 SGHTA and CDR2 FQGNSA. The CDR3 loop spans 17 amino acids. Here the CDR3 reads CASSYKTGPSTNSPLHF. The CDR3 DNA sequence: TGTGCCAGCAGCTATAAGACAGGGCCCTCGACCAATTCACCCCTCCACTTT.

The chain links TRBV27 to TRBJ2-4; D may be TRBD2 (6 bases). The CDR3 contains 17 residues. The ends were cut back, 5 bases at V and 0 bases at J, with 17 bases in the middle. Germline V gene data show CDR1 as MNHEY and CDR2 as SMNVEV (reference sequence). The CDR3 sequence: CASSPYSGLLAKNIQYF. In DNA, the CDR3 is TGTGCCAGCAGTCCCTATTCCGGACTATTAGCCAAAAACATTCAGTACTTC.

The V call is TRBV19, the J call TRBJ1-5; 7 bases fit TRBD1. The V and J ends lost 8 bases and 4 bases, in that order; junction bases with no gene match: 5. This CDR3 spans 13 amino acids. CDR1 and CDR2 (germline): LNHDA, SQIVND (reference sequence). In DNA, the CDR3 is TGTGCCAGTGGACAGGATCGGAATCAGCCCCAGCATTTT. Protein product: CASGQDRNQPQHF.

The chain recombines TRBV5-1 with TRBJ1-4; 10 bases are a match to TRBD1. CDR3 size: 14 residues. V shed 3 bases, J shed 4 bases, and the junction held 0 bases outside the gene matches. CDR1 and CDR2 (germline): SGHRS, YFSETQ. In nucleotides, the CDR3 is TGCGCCAGCAGCTGGACAGGGGGTAATGAAAAACTGTTTTTT. Protein sequence: CASSWTGGNEKLFF.

This chain joins TRBV5-6 and TRBJ1-2; a possible D gene is TRBD1 (5 bases). The CDR3 consists of 14 residues. CDR1 is SGHDT and CDR2 is YYEEEE in the germline V gene. V lost 5 bases and J 4 bases, leaving 15 bases between the germline ends. CDR3 loop: CASRTSTGVYGYTF. The CDR3 coding sequence is TGTGCCAGCAGAACTAGTACGGGGGTCTATGGCTACACCTTC.

This chain uses TRBV12-5 with TRBJ2-7; D is undetermined. CDR1 and CDR2 (germline): LGHNT, FRNRAP. The CDR3 totals 15 residues. The ends were cut back, 1 base at V and 0 bases at J, with 10 bases in the middle. The CDR3: CASGLAWADSYEQYF. The DNA of the CDR3 is TGTGCTAGTGGTTTGGCTTGGGCAGACTCCTACGAGCAGTACTTC.

This sequence joins TRBV2 and TRBJ2-5, with 7 positions matching TRBD1. The CDR3 totals 13 residues. The trim removed 7 bases at V and 3 bases at J, leaving 5 bases unmatched. From germline, CDR1 is SNHLY and CDR2 FYNNEI. The CDR3 DNA reads TGTGCCAGCAAAGGGGGCAGGGAAGAGACCCAGTACTTC. Its translation is CASKGGREETQYF. Looking up the rest from reference TRBV2 and TRBJ2-5 gives the full variable domain: EPEVTQTPSHQVTQMGQEVILRCVPISNHLYFYWYRQILGQKVEFLVSFYNNEISEKSEIFDDQFSVERPDGSNFTLKIRSTKLEDSAMYFCASKGGREETQYFGPGTRLLVL.